This T cell receptor (beta chain) was sequenced during a study of T cell changes during pregnancy in multiple sclerosis. Here immunoSEQ multiplex PCR was the method, and the copy in TCRdb shows in-frame clones only, minus some. The data hold 90,000 to 100,000 clones, with just over 90% observed a single time. The CDR3 length is 13 residues. V dropped 5 bases and J dropped 7; count of bases not matched to a gene: 4. Germline V gene lookup returns CDR1 LNHDA and CDR2 SQIVND (reference sequence). The sequencing here drew on peripheral blood, taken after pregnancy. This TCR derives from a female donor in good health, enrolled as a control in a pregnancy study. The J gene is TRBJ1-4, the V gene TRBV19; the match to TRBD1 covers 7 bases. The CDR3 protein is CASSPRTGEKLFF. In DNA, the CDR3 is TGTGCCAGTAGTCCTCGGACAGGTGAAAAACTGTTTTTT.